The 28 T cell receptor beta chains below all came from one sample that was sequenced in a study of T cells after yellow fever vaccination. Via MiXCR, TCRdb re-called the 5' RACE reads, giving one row per CDR3 protein. The data show about 260,000 distinct CDR3 sequences, approximately 12% seen once. Sequencing was performed on CD4+ T cells sorted from PBMCs, taken 45 days after the yellow fever booster vaccination. These receptors were taken from a man aged 25 to 45 who received the YFV17D yellow fever vaccine.

The table lists this clonotype with many counts. This rearrangement joins TRBV29-1 to TRBJ2-5; 8 positions agree with TRBD1. The germline V gene has CDR1 SQVTM and CDR2 ANQGSEA. This CDR3 comprises 14 residues. V gave up 4 bases and J gave up 1 base; unmatched junction bases: 5. In nucleotides, the CDR3 is TGCAGCGTTGTGGGACAGGACCTCCAAGAGACCCAGTACTTC. Translating it yields CSVVGQDLQETQYF.

The J gene is TRBJ1-1, the V gene TRBV7-9; 7 bases agree with TRBD1. This CDR3 is 14 amino acids long. The junction had 4 bases not matched to a gene; V was cut back by 4 bases and J by 2 bases. CDR1 is SEHNR, CDR2 FQNEAQ, per germline (reference sequence). This CDR3 reads CASSYRQGNTEAFF. As DNA, the CDR3 is TGTGCCAGCAGCTATCGACAGGGTAACACTGAAGCTTTCTTT.

This clonotype came up a few times. This sequence joins TRBV5-1 and TRBJ2-1; D is perhaps TRBD2 (6 bases). Germline V CDR1 and CDR2: SGHRS, YFSETQ. The CDR3 runs 15 residues. V lost 0 bases and J 7 bases, leaving 14 bases between the germline ends. CDR3 sequence (DNA): TGCGCCAGCAGCTTGGCCGTTGGACTAATGAATGAGCAGTTCTTC. Protein sequence: CASSLAVGLMNEQFF.

The chain employs TRBV6-2 or TRBV6-3 and TRBJ2-7, with a weak D call TRBD2 (5 bases). The CDR3 has 14 amino acids. Trimming took off 2 bases at V and 5 bases at J, with 13 bases between the two ends. Germline V gene lookup returns CDR1 MNHEY and CDR2 SVGEGT. This CDR3 is CASSYRGGNNEQYF. Written as DNA, the CDR3 is TGTGCCAGCAGTTACCGGGGTGGAAACAACGAGCAGTACTTC.

This chain links TRBV6-5 with TRBJ2-7; maybe TRBD1 (7 bases). The V end was cut by 0 bases, the J end by 4 bases, with 19 bases between. The CDR3 loop spans 17 amino acids. Per germline, CDR1 MNHEY and CDR2 SVGAGI. The CDR3 coding sequence is TGTGCCAGCAGTTACTCCACGTCGGAGACAGGGACTTACGAGCAGTACTTC. This codes for CASSYSTSETGTYEQYF.

This chain joins TRBV20-1 and TRBJ2-3; D possibly corresponds to TRBD1 (5 bases). This CDR3 is 14 amino acids long. In germline, CDR1 is DFQATT, CDR2 SNEGSKA (reference sequence). The V gene lost 2 bases and the J gene lost 0 bases, with 9 bases spanning the gap. The CDR3 nucleotides are TGCAGTGCTAGAAAGGACACCAGCACAGATACGCAGTATTTT. The encoded protein is CSARKDTSTDTQYF.

The CDR3: CSARVGSSYDTQYF. As DNA, the CDR3 is TGCAGTGCTAGGGTGGGGTCATCATACGATACGCAGTATTTT. J is TRBJ2-3 and V is TRBV20-1; no reliable D call. The CDR3 length is 14 residues. Trimming took off 3 bases at V and 6 bases at J, with 16 bases between the two ends. Germline assignment: CDR1 DFQATT and CDR2 SNEGSKA (reference sequence).

This clonotype came up a few times. This chain links TRBV24-1 with TRBJ2-5, with 7 bases that match TRBD1. J was trimmed by 3 bases and V by 1 base; bases with no gene match: 7. In germline, CDR1 is KGHDR, CDR2 SFDVKD. The CDR3 contains 16 residues. As DNA, the CDR3 is TGTGCCACCAGTGATTTTGGTAGACAGGGCGAAGAGACCCAGTACTTC. Residues: CATSDFGRQGEETQYF.

The chain couples TRBV6-1 to TRBJ1-1; D remains ambiguous. Germline CDR1 reads MNHNS; CDR2 reads SASEGT. The CDR3 is 13 amino acids. V was cut by 5 bases and J by 3 bases, with 10 bases left in between. The CDR3 spells CASSRAIDTEAFF. The CDR3 nucleotides are TGTGCCAGCAGTCGGGCAATAGACACTGAAGCTTTCTTT.

This clonotype was seen only a few times. The rearrangement uses TRBV20-1 and TRBJ2-7; TRBD1 matches 11 bases. The germline CDR1 and CDR2 sequences are DFQATT and SNEGSKA (reference sequence). Trimming cost V 5 bases and J 8 bases; bases outside gene matches: 8. The CDR3 consists of 13 residues. The DNA for the CDR3 is TGCAGTGCTGGACCCGGGACAGGGGGTAAGCAGTACTTC. It is translated as CSAGPGTGGKQYF.

A few counts support this clonotype. V is TRBV7-2 and J is TRBJ2-5; 8 nucleotides match TRBD2. This CDR3 is 16 amino acids long. V lost 4 bases to trimming and J lost 4 bases; unmatched junction nucleotides: 11. The germline gives CDR1 SGHTA, CDR2 FQGNSA. DNA for the CDR3: TGTGCCAGCAGCTCTTATCCAGCGGGAGTAGGAGAGACCCAGTACTTC. Amino acid sequence: CASSSYPAGVGETQYF.

In its sample, this clonotype was seen a few times. V gene TRBV20-1 combines with J gene TRBJ2-7, with 7 bases that match TRBD2. This CDR3 contains 14 residues. Per germline, CDR1 DFQATT and CDR2 SNEGSKA (reference sequence). With V trimmed by 7 bases and J by 2 bases, 11 bases remained unmatched. The CDR3: CSVTRAGRAYEQYF. For the CDR3, the DNA is TGCAGTGTCACCCGTGCGGGGAGGGCCTACGAGCAGTACTTC.

This clonotype was recorded only once. One base away lies a much larger clone, so this may be a sequencing read error. The chain is built from TRBV7-3 and TRBJ2-3; the D gene is possibly TRBD2 (5 bases). The V and J ends lost 2 bases and 2 bases respectively, with 11 bases between them. Germline V lookup: CDR1 SGHTA, CDR2 FQGTGA. This CDR3 contains 15 residues. CDR3 in amino acids: CASSLGRVDTDTQYF. In DNA, the CDR3 is TGTGCCAGCAGCTTAGGGAGAGTAGACACAGATACGCAGTATTTT.

This clonotype showed up just a few times. The chain employs TRBV3-1 and TRBJ1-2; possible D gene TRBD1, 6 bases. The germline V and J ends were trimmed by 5 bases and 8 bases, with 15 bases remaining between them. This CDR3 contains 13 residues. Germline values: CDR1 LGHDT, CDR2 YNNKEL (reference sequence). The CDR3 reads CASSIQGSRGYTF. For the CDR3, the DNA is TGTGCCAGCAGCATACAGGGATCGCGGGGCTACACCTTC.

This clonotype was counted between two and nine times. The genes are TRBV5-1 and TRBJ2-2, with D perhaps TRBD1 or TRBD2 (5 bases each). V was pared by 3 bases and J by 0 bases, with 9 bases between. CDR1 and CDR2 from the germline V gene are SGHRS and YFSETQ. CDR3 size: 15 residues. The DNA of the CDR3 is TGCGCCAGCAGCTGGGACGCGGCGAACACCGGGGAGCTGTTTTTT. It specifies CASSWDAANTGELFF. Together with reference TRBV5-1 and TRBJ2-2, the CDR3 gives the full variable domain: KAGVTQTPRYLIKTRGQQVTLSCSPISGHRSVSWYQQTPGQGLQFLFEYFSETQRNKGNFPGRFSGRQFSNSRSEMNVSTLELGDSALYLCASSWDAANTGELFFGEGSRLTVL.

The rearrangement links TRBV29-1 to TRBJ2-1, with a weak D call TRBD2 (5 bases). Per the germline V gene, CDR1 is SQVTM and CDR2 is ANQGSEA. The CDR3 spans 13 residues. Trimming stripped 5 bases from V and 2 bases from J, with 10 bases between. The CDR3 coding sequence is TGCAGCGTTTCGGAGCGGACCTACAATGAGCAGTTCTTC. Amino acid sequence: CSVSERTYNEQFF.

V usage is TRBV24-1 and J usage is TRBJ2-1; TRBD1 matches at 8 bases. V was clipped by 5 bases and J by 4 bases; unmatched bases: 9. Germline V CDR1 and CDR2: KGHDR, SFDVKD. The CDR3 covers 16 residues. CDR3 in amino acids: CATSALTGAFYNEQFF. The CDR3 DNA is TGTGCCACCAGTGCGTTGACAGGGGCGTTTTACAATGAGCAGTTCTTC.

In this sample, this clonotype turned up a few times. The V gene is TRBV6-5, the J gene TRBJ2-4; the D gene is possibly TRBD1 (6 bases). V was trimmed by 0 bases and J by 3 bases, leaving 21 bases between them. Germline lookup yields CDR1 MNHEY and CDR2 SVGAGI. CDR3 length equals 19 residues. The CDR3 DNA reads as TGTGCCAGCAGTTACTCGTCCCCTGGCAGGGGTGGAGGCAAAAACATTCAGTACTTC. This translates into CASSYSSPGRGGGKNIQYF.

This clonotype was detected once. The V gene is TRBV7-9, the J gene TRBJ1-4; no clear D. Between the trimmed V and J ends, which lost 5 bases and 0 bases, there was a span of 10 bases. The length of the CDR3 is 15 residues. Per germline, CDR1 SEHNR and CDR2 FQNEAQ (reference sequence). Written as DNA, the CDR3 is TGTGCCAGCAGCGCGGTCTTGGCAACTAATGAAAAACTGTTTTTT. Encoded protein: CASSAVLATNEKLFF.

The chain joins TRBV27 to TRBJ2-5, with a weak D call TRBD1 (6 bases). Trimming removed 3 bases at V and 4 bases at J, with 12 bases between. CDR1 and CDR2 from the germline V gene are MNHEY and SMNVEV (reference sequence). This CDR3 is 14 amino acids long. The CDR3 loop reads CASSLNRVGETQYF. The CDR3 DNA follows: TGTGCCAGCAGTTTGAACAGGGTAGGAGAGACCCAGTACTTC.

The rearrangement links TRBV12-5 to TRBJ2-2; no reliable D call. The length of the CDR3 is 16 residues. Per germline, CDR1 LGHNT and CDR2 FRNRAP. The V gene lost 0 bases and the J gene lost 4 bases, with 12 bases spanning the gap. The CDR3: CASGLVSVVGTGELFF. The CDR3, as DNA: TGTGCTAGTGGTTTGGTATCGGTGGTTGGCACCGGGGAGCTGTTTTTT.

This clonotype was recorded a few times. The chain links TRBV29-1 to TRBJ2-2; D gene unclear. This CDR3 spans 12 amino acids. Germline V gives CDR1 SQVTM, CDR2 ANQGSEA. V lost 7 bases to trimming and J lost 5 bases, with 11 bases between them. The CDR3 bases are TGCAGCGCCCGTCTAGGGACCGGGGAGCTGTTTTTT. This sequence encodes CSARLGTGELFF.

V is TRBV20-1 and J is TRBJ2-3, with D perhaps matching TRBD2 (6 bases). The CDR3 length is 14 residues. Between the trimmed V and J ends, which lost 5 bases and 4 bases, there was a span of 16 bases. Germline assignment: CDR1 DFQATT and CDR2 SNEGSKA (reference sequence). The CDR3 here is CSAPRDSLPDTQYF. The DNA for the CDR3 is TGCAGTGCTCCCCGGGACTCCCTACCAGATACGCAGTATTTT.

The chain carries TRBV20-1 and TRBJ2-7; 7 bases match TRBD1. Germline CDR1 reads DFQATT; CDR2 reads SNEGSKA (reference sequence). This CDR3 comprises 11 residues. V lost 5 bases to trimming and J lost 9 bases; unmatched junction nucleotides: 7. The CDR3 region has the DNA TGCAGTGCTTTCCGGGACAGTCCGCAGTACTTC. It codes for CSAFRDSPQYF.

The chain joins TRBV2 to TRBJ1-1; perhaps TRBD1 as D (6 bases). Germline V lookup: CDR1 SNHLY, CDR2 FYNNEI. The CDR3 extends over 13 amino acids. V dropped 7 bases and J dropped 0 bases, with 9 bases sitting between them. The CDR3 region is CASNRDLNTEAFF. CDR3 in DNA: TGTGCCAGCAACAGGGACTTGAACACTGAAGCTTTCTTT. The complete variable domain, with remaining parts taken from reference TRBV2 and TRBJ1-1, reads EPEVTQTPSHQVTQMGQEVILRCVPISNHLYFYWYRQILGQKVEFLVSFYNNEISEKSEIFDDQFSVERPDGSNFTLKIRSTKLEDSAMYFCASNRDLNTEAFFGQGTRLTVV.

The chain couples TRBV7-2 to TRBJ2-1; 7 bases are a match to TRBD2. This CDR3 comprises 17 residues. Germline lookup yields CDR1 SGHTA and CDR2 FQGNSA. V was pared by 2 bases and J by 6 bases, with 13 bases of the junction left unmatched. The CDR3 coding sequence is TGTGCCAGCAGCTTATTAGCGGGCTCTGCCCCCATCAATGAGCAGTTCTTC. Protein: CASSLLAGSAPINEQFF.

In its sample, this clonotype was seen many times. This chain links TRBV6-2 or TRBV6-3 with TRBJ2-5; D could derive from TRBD1 or TRBD2 (5 bases each). Trimming removed 2 bases from V and 3 bases from J, with 10 bases in between. In germline, CDR1 is MNHEY, CDR2 SVGEGT. This CDR3 is 14 amino acids long. CDR3 bases: TGTGCCAGCAGTTACGGGGGAGCGGAAGAGACCCAGTACTTC. Residues: CASSYGGAEETQYF.

V and J are TRBV20-1 and TRBJ2-5; 9 nucleotides align to TRBD2. Germline V gene sequence: CDR1 DFQATT, CDR2 SNEGSKA (reference sequence). The CDR3 has 14 amino acids. V lost 3 bases, J lost 3 bases, and 5 bases stayed unmatched. In DNA form, the CDR3 reads TGCAGTGCTAGTGGCTTAGCGGGAGAAGAGACCCAGTACTTC. This translates into CSASGLAGEETQYF.